By sample fraction, the clone carrying this T cell receptor (beta chain) is large (0.1 to 1%). Its target is unknown. Oncomine TCR Beta short-read sequencing was applied to DNA from cultured CD4+ T cells. A single record per CDR3 protein comes from TCRdb applying MiXCR to the PCR reads. The top ten hold 8.5% to 9.5% of the sample, which has over a thousand distinct CDR3 sequences, 12% seen once. The treatment here: roughly 10-day PBMC culture with coronavirus spike peptide pools or control peptides (ViraFEST assay). The unexposed donor provided CD4+ T cells, which were taken before the COVID-19 pandemic (2011-2018). The length of the CDR3 is 13 residues. Trimming removed 2 bases from V and 4 bases from J, with 8 bases in between. CDR1 is SGHTA, CDR2 FQGNSA, per germline. This record belongs to a study of vaccination and CD4 T cells after COVID-19. Study-level background: Two of the convalescents were Hispanic, and the group consisted of six males and four females. In the control cultures, a CEFX pool, an HIV-1 Nef pool, or no peptide was supplied.

Sequencing was done on a sample of CD4+ T cells from blood, cultured in vitro. V is TRBV7-2 and J is TRBJ1-1; possibly TRBD1 for D (6 bases). This TCR came from a human donor in good health. As DNA, the CDR3 is TGTGCCAGCAGCTTAACAGGGAGCACTGAAGCTTTCTTT. This sequence encodes CASSLTGSTEAFF.